This TCR beta chain comes out of a study of radiation and T cells in renal cell carcinoma. Data came from immunoSEQ multiplex PCR; TCRdb stores just in-frame clones and leaves some out. The sample holds 150,000 to 190,000 clones, about 87% seen once. Per the germline V gene, CDR1 is LNHDA and CDR2 is SQIVND (reference sequence). V lost 5 bases, J lost 2 bases, and 6 bases stayed unmatched. CDR3 length: 15 residues. Documented time point: blood 2 weeks post-SBRT. Treatment noted: 15 Gy SBRT to primary tumor, nephrectomy 4 weeks later. The receptor was isolated from a woman aged 45-65 years with renal cell carcinoma. Sequencing was performed on blood, taken from a patient whose treatment included radiotherapy and nephrectomy. This chain connects TRBV19 to TRBJ2-3; 8 positions agree with TRBD2. CDR3 coding DNA: TGTGCCAGTAGTTCCCTTAGCGGGGCCACAGATACGCAGTATTTT. Amino acid sequence: CASSSLSGATDTQYF.